The present T cell receptor beta chain was sequenced within a study of T cells in Graves' hyperthyroidism and ophthalmopathy. Regarding the study as a whole: Model-based prediction identified ophthalmopathy a median around seven months prior to its onset.

This CDR3 has 14 residues. Germline CDR1 and CDR2: SGHTA and FQGTGA. Trimming cost V 1 base and J 3 bases, with 10 bases left between them. In its sample, this clonotype was seen a few times. Its antigen is not known. It was considered stable Graves' hyperthyroidism when ophthalmopathy did not progress within 18 months. Amplification of TCR beta CDR3 regions was performed using RNA transcripts as template. During a first-round RT-PCR of the TCR CDR3, the HTBI primer set was used. Using its own MiXCR run on the multiplex PCR reads, TCRdb lists one record per CDR3 protein. Among 600,000 or so distinct CDR3 sequences, roughly 46% were seen once, and the ten largest hold roughly 8.2%.

Sequencing input: peripheral blood or thyroid tissue (not recorded which). This TCR was recovered from a woman under 30 with Graves' hyperthyroidism. The V gene is TRBV7-3, the J gene TRBJ2-7; perhaps D is TRBD1 or TRBD2 (5 bases each). CDR3: CASSLRGTGYEQYF. The DNA of the CDR3 is TGTGCCAGCAGCTTAAGAGGGACGGGCTACGAGCAGTACTTC.